This T cell receptor (beta chain) was documented in a study of shared clonotypes between healthy human individuals. Points from the study as a whole: Generation probabilities were higher for clonotypes shared across all four sorted-subset donors than for unshared ones. Limitation of the genetic and exposure-history diversity represented came from the few donors.

As to this clone: Its matching antigen is unknown.

CDR1 and CDR2 from the germline V gene are MGHDK and SYGVNS. The length of the CDR3 is 13 residues. Trimming took off 4 bases at V and 11 bases at J, with 17 bases between the two ends. The assay was immunoSEQ multiplex PCR, and TCRdb's table has in-frame clones only and misses some. The table includes 2 million to 2.5 million clones, 90% to 97% detected once. Sequenced sample: naive CD4+ T cells sorted from blood. Subset meaning: CD45RA+ positively selected. The gene calls are TRBV25-1 and TRBJ1-1; D is ambiguous. The receptor was isolated from a man between 18 and 29 years old in good health. The CDR3 DNA reads as TGTGCCAGCAGTGTTGCCGCCAAGAACGAGGCTTTCTTT. The encoded protein is CASSVAAKNEAFF.